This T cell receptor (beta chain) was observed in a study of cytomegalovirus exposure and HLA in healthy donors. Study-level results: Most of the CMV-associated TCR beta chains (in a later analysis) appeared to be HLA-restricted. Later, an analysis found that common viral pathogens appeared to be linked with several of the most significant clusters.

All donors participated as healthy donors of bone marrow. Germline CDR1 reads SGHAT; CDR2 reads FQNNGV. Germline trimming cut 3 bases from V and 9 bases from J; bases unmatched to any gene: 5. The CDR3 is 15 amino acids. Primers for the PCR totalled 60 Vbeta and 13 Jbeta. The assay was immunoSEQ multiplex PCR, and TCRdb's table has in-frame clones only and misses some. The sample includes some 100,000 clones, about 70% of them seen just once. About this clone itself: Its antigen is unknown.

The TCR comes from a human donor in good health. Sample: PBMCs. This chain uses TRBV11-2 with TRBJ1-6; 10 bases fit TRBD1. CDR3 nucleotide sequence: TGTGCCAGCAGCTTCGGACAGGGGGGGATTTCACCCCTCCACTTT. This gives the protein CASSFGQGGISPLHF.